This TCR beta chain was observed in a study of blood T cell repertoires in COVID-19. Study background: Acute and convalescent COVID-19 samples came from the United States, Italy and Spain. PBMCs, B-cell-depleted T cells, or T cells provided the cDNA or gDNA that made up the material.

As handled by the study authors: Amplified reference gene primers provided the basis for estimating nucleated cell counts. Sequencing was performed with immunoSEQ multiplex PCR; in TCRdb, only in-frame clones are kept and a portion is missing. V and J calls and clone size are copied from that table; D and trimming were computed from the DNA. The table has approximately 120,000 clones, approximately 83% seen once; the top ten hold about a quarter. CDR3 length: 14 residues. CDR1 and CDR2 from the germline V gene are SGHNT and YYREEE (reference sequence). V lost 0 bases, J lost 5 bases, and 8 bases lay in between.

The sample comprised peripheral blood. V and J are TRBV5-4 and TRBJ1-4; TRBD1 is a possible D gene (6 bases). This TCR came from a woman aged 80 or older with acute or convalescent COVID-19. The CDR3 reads CASSLDRVNEKLFF. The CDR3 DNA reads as TGTGCCAGCAGCTTGGACAGGGTCAATGAAAAACTGTTTTTT. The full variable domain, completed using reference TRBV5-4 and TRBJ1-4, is ETGVTQSPTHLIKTRGQQVTLRCSSQSGHNTVSWYQQALGQGPQFIFQYYREEENGRGNFPPRFSGLQFPNYSSELNVNALELDDSALYLCASSLDRVNEKLFFGSGTQLSVL.